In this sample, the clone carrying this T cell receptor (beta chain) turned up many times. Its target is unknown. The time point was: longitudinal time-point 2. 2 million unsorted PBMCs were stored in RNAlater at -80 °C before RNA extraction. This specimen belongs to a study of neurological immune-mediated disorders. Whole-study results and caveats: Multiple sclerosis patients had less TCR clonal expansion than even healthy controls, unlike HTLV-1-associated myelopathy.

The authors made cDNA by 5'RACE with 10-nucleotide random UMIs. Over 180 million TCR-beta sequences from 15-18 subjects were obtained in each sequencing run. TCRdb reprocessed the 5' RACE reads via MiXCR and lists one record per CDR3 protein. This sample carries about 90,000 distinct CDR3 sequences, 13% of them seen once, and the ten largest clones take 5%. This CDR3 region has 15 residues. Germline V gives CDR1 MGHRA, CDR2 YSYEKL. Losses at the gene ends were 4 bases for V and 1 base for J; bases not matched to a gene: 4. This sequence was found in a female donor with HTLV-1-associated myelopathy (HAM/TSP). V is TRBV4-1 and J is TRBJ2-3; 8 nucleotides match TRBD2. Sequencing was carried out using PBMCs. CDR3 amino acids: CASSLDGRGTDTQYF. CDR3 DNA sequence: TGCGCCAGCAGCCTGGACGGGAGGGGCACAGATACGCAGTATTTT.